Presented here are 5 T cell receptor beta chains from one specimen sequenced in a study of human T cells and chemical hapten exposure (dated by TCRdb to the early 2020s). The library was built by means of RACE. Sequencing relied on a NextSeq 500. Using fastp trimming at Q25 and MiXCR clonotype assembly, TCRdb reanalyzed the public sequencing data and kept in-frame beta chains. Rows are unified per CDR3 protein, each entry keeping the most common DNA and genes. In all, the sample holds 84,000 or so distinct CDR3 sequences, and about 8% of those were seen once. Just over 2.5% of the sample lies in the top ten. What the time point label conveys for this sample: pre-sensitization, week 0. Per the publication, the treatment or condition label means: therapeutic diphenylcyclopropenone sensitization with weekly scalp DPC. Sequencing used whole blood, obtained in connection with sensitization to the hapten diphenylcyclopropenone (DPC). These receptors all stem from a man aged 40-55 years with alopecia areata. Some clones in this sample may be carry-over from other donors' samples.

This clonotype showed up just a few times. The V gene is TRBV9, the J gene TRBJ2-3; TRBD1 is a possible D gene (7 bases). From germline, CDR1 is SGDLS and CDR2 YYNGEE. V was clipped by 4 bases and J by 2 bases, with 17 bases between them. The CDR3 sequence is 16 residues long. The CDR3 nucleotides are TGTGCCAGCAGCTTCCGACAGGGACTGGCCACAGATACGCAGTATTTT. This gives the protein CASSFRQGLATDTQYF.

The chain carries TRBV28 and TRBJ2-5, with 9 bases fitting TRBD2. CDR3 length equals 14 residues. Unmatched junction bases numbered 3, after V lost 6 bases and J lost 1 base. Germline-derived CDR1 and CDR2 are MDHEN and SYDVKM. The CDR3: CASRSGRIQETQYF. The CDR3 bases are TGTGCCAGCAGGAGCGGGAGGATCCAAGAGACCCAGTACTTC.

The V gene is TRBV5-1, the J gene TRBJ2-5; perhaps TRBD1 as D (6 bases). The germline V gene has CDR1 SGHRS and CDR2 YFSETQ. The CDR3 consists of 13 residues. The V end was cut by 4 bases, the J end by 3 bases, with 10 bases between. The CDR3 DNA is TGCGCCAGCAGCATTACAGGGAAAGAGACCCAGTACTTC. It encodes CASSITGKETQYF.

This clonotype was seen a few times. The rearrangement uses TRBV29-1 and TRBJ2-3; 13 bases are shared with TRBD2. This CDR3 region has 16 residues. With V trimmed by 4 bases and J by 1 base, 5 bases remained unmatched. Germline CDR1 is SQVTM and CDR2 is ANQGSEA. CDR3 protein: CSVGTSGSSGTDTQYF. DNA for the CDR3: TGCAGCGTTGGGACTAGCGGGAGTAGCGGCACAGATACGCAGTATTTT.

A few counts support this clonotype. The chain carries TRBV6-6 and TRBJ2-1; 10 nucleotides align to TRBD2. The V segment lost 6 bases and the J segment 4 bases; nucleotides outside the gene matches: 12. CDR3 length: 17 amino acids. From germline, CDR1 is MNHNY and CDR2 SVGAGI (reference sequence). The CDR3 sequence is CASRQRGSSGGYNEQFF. The CDR3 region has the DNA TGTGCCAGCAGACAACGAGGTTCTAGCGGGGGTTACAATGAGCAGTTCTTC.